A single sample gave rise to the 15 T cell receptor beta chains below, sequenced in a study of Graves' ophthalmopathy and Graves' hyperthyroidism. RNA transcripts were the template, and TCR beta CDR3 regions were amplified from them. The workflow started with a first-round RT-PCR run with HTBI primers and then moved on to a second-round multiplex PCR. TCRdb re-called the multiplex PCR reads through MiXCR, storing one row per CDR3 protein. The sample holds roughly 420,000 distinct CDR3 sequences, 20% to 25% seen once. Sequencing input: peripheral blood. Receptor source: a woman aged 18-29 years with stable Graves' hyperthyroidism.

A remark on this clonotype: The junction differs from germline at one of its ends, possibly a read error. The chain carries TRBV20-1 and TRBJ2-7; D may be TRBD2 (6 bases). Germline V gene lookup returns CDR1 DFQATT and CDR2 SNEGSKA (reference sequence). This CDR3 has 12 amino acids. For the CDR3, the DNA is TGCAGTGCTAGAGATCCCGGACTTATCAGCGGGTTC. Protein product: CSARDPGLISGF.

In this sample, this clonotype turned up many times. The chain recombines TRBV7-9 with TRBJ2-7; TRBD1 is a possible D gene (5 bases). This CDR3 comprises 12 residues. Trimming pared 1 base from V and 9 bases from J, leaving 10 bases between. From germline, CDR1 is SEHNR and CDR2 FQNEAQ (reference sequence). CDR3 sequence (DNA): TGTGCCAGCAGCTTAGGGGGCCCGCGGCAGTACTTC. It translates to CASSLGGPRQYF.

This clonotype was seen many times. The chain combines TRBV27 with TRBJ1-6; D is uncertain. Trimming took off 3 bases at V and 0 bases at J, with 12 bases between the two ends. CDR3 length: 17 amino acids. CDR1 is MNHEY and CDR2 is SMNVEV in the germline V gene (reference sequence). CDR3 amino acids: CASSLLQPSSYNSPLHF. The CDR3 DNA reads TGTGCCAGCAGTTTGTTACAGCCGAGCTCCTATAATTCACCCCTCCACTTT.

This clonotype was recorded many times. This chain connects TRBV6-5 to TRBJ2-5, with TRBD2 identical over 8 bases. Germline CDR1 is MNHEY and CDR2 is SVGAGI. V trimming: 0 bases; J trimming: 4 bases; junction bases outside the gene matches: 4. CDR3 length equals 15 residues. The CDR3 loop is CASSYSGGAVETQYF. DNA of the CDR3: TGTGCCAGCAGTTACTCCGGGGGGGCAGTAGAGACCCAGTACTTC.

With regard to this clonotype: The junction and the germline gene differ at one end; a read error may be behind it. The CDR3 region is CASSLGDASTF. CDR3 in DNA: TGTGCCAGCTCACTCGGGGACGCATCCACCTTC. V is TRBV18 and J is TRBJ2-7, with D perhaps assigned TRBD1 or TRBD2 (5 bases each). CDR1 and CDR2 (germline): KGHSH, LQKENI. The CDR3 has 11 amino acids.

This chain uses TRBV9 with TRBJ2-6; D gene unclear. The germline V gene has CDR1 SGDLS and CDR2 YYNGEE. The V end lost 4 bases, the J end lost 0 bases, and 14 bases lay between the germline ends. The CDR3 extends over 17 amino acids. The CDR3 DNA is TGTGCCAGCAGCCCCCTTCTGCGAGCCTCTGGGGCCAACGTCCTGACTTTC. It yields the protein CASSPLLRASGANVLTF.

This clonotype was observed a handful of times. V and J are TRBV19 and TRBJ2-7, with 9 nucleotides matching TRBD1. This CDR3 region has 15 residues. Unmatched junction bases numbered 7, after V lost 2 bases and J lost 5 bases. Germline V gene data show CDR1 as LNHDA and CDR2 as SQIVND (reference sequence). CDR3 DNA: TGTGCCAGTAGTATAAATACAGGGGGCATGGACGAGCAGTACTTC. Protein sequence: CASSINTGGMDEQYF. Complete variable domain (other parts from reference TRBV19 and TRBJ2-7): DGGITQSPKYLFRKEGQNVTLSCEQNLNHDAMYWYRQDPGQGLRLIYYSQIVNDFQKGDIAEGYSVSREKKESFPLTVTSAQKNPTAFYLCASSINTGGMDEQYFGPGTRLTVT.

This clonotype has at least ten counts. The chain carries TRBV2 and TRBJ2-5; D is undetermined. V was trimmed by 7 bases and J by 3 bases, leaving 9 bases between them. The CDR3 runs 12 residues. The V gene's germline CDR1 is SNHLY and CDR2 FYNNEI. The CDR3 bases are TGTGCCAGCAAGGCCTACGAAGAGACCCAGTACTTC. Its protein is CASKAYEETQYF.

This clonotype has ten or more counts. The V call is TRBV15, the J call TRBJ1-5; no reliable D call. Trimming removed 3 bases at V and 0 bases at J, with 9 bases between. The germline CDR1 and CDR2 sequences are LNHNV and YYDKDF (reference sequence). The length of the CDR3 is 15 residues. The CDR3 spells CATSSFEFSNQPQHF. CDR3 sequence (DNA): TGTGCCACCAGCAGTTTCGAGTTTAGCAATCAGCCCCAGCATTTT.

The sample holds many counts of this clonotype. The CDR3 nucleotides read TGTGCCAGCAGTCGAACTAGCGCGGCGGGGGAGCTGTTTTTT. Residues: CASSRTSAAGELFF. The chain employs TRBV12-3 or TRBV12-4 and TRBJ2-2; 7 bases are a match to TRBD2. J lost 8 bases, V lost 5 bases, and 8 bases had no gene match. The CDR3 is 14 residues long.

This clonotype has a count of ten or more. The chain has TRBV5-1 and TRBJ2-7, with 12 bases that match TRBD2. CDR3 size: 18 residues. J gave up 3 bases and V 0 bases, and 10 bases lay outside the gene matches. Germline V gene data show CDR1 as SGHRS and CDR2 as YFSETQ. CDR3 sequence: CASSLDPSGRASVYEQYF. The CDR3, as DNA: TGCGCCAGCAGCTTGGATCCTAGCGGGAGGGCCTCTGTCTACGAGCAGTACTTC.

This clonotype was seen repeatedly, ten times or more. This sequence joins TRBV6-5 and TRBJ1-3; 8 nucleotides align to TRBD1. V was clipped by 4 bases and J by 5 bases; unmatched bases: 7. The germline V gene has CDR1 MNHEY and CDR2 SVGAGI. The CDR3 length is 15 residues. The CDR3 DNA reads TGTGCCAGCAGTTTGACAGGGGAGGGTAGAAACACCATATATTTT. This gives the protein CASSLTGEGRNTIYF.

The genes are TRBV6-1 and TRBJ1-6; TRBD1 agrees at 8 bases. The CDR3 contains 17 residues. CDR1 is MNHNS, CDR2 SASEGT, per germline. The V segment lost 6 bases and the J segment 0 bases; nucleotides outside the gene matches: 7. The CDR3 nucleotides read TGTGCCAGCAGCTCCGGACAGGGAAGCTCCTATAATTCACCCCTCCACTTT. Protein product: CASSSGQGSSYNSPLHF.

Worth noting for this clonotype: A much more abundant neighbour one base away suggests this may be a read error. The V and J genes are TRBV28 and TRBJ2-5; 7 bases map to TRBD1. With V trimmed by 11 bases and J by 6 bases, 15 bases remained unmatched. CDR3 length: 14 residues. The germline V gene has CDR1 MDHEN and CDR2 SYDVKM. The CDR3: CALSRYRGIKTQYF. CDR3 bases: TGTGCCTTATCCCGGTACAGGGGAATCAAGACCCAGTACTTC.

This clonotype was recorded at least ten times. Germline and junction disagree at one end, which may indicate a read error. The DNA for the CDR3 is TGTGCCAGCAGTTGGATCTACGGCGGGGGAGGGTTGGCCAAAAACATTAAGTACTTC. It translates to CASSWIYGGGGLAKNIKYF. The gene calls are TRBV28 and TRBJ2-4; 7 nucleotides agree with TRBD2. Germline loops: CDR1 MDHEN, CDR2 SYDVKM. The CDR3 has 19 residues.